The clone carrying this T cell receptor beta chain was detected a few times. Its antigen is undetermined. After less than twelve days in culture, the CD4+ T cells were isolated. PCR confirmed that the person was infected with SARS-CoV-2 between March and December 2020. Either the mRNA-1273 or the BNT162b2 vaccine was given to participants as two doses. On days 3 and 7, fresh IL-2 medium replaced half the medium. This sample was included in a study of vaccination effects on CD4 cells after COVID-19. Study background: Around 2 million PBMC were placed in each well, which was supplemented with 10 IU/ml IL-2 and approximately 10 ug/ml peptides.

There are 15 residues in the CDR3. The V end lost 1 base, the J end lost 7 bases, and 14 bases lay between the germline ends. Looked up from germline, CDR1 is LGHDT and CDR2 is YNNKEL (reference sequence). Method: immunoSEQ multiplex PCR; TCRdb's copy keeps in-frame clones and lacks some. The table shows nearly 50,000 clones, with about 74% occurring only once. The origin of this receptor is a human donor who had a prior SARS-CoV-2 infection. The V call is TRBV3-1 (or the pseudogene TRBV3-2), the J call TRBJ1-5, with D unclear. Sequences were derived from CD4+ T cells from PBMCs cultured without peptide, sampled after COVID-19 vaccination. The CDR3 bases are TGTGCCAGCAGCCAAGGTCGACCACAGCAACAGCCCCAGCATTTT. It yields the protein CASSQGRPQQQPQHF.